The present entry profiles one TCR beta chain with its context. The sample comes from a study of T cells in Graves' hyperthyroidism and ophthalmopathy. The CDR3 covers 14 residues. CDR1 is DFQATT, CDR2 SNEGSKA, per germline (reference sequence). J gave up 4 bases and V 0 bases, and 5 bases lay outside the gene matches. Template material for amplifying TCR beta CDR3 regions consisted of RNA transcripts. The primer set for the first-round RT-PCR of the TCR CDR3 was HTBI. TCRdb re-called the multiplex PCR reads through MiXCR, storing one row per CDR3 protein. The sample records about 610,000 distinct CDR3 sequences, about 45% being singletons.

The chain uses TRBV20-1 and TRBJ1-1; 7 positions agree with TRBD1. This sequence originates from a woman aged 18 to 35 with Graves' hyperthyroidism. The sequenced material came from peripheral blood or thyroid tissue (not recorded which). The CDR3 protein is CSARDDRELTEAFF. CDR3 nucleotide sequence: TGCAGTGCTAGAGACGACAGGGAGCTCACTGAAGCTTTCTTT.